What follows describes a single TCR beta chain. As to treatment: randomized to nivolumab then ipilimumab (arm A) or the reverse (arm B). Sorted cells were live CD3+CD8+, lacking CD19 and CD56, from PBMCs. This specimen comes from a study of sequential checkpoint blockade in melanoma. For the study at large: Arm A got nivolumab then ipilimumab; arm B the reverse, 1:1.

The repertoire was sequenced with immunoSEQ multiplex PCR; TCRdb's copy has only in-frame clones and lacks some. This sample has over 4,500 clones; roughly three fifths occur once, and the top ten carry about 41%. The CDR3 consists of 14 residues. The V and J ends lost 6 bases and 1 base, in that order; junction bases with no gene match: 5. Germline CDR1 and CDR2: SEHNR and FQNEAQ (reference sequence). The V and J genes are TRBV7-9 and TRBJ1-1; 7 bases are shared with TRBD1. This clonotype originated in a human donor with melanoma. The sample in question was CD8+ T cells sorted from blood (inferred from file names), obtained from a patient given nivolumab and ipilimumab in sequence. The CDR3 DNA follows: TGTGCCAGCAGGATGGCAGGGGGGAACACTGAAGCTTTCTTT. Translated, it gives CASRMAGGNTEAFF.